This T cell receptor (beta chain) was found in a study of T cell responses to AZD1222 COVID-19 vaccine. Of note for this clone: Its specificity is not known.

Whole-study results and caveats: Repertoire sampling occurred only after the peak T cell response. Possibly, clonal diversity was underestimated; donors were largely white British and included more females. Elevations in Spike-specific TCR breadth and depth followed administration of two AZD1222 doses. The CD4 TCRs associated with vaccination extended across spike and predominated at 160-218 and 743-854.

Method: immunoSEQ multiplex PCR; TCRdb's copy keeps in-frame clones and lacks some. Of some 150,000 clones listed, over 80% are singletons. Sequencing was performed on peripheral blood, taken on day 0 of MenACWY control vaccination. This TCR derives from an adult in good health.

The CDR3 nucleotides read TGTGCCAGCAGTTCGAACACTGAAGCTTTCTTT. Protein product: CASSSNTEAFF. The chain links TRBV27 to TRBJ1-1; D remains ambiguous. The V gene's germline CDR1 is MNHEY and CDR2 SMNVEV (reference sequence). V lost 4 bases and J lost 1, with 1 base in between. The CDR3 runs 11 residues.